This TCR beta chain was recorded in a study of technical replicates of blood from a handful of donors. Sequencing used immunoSEQ multiplex PCR; TCRdb keeps in-frame clones, though not all of them. The data contain just over 95,000 clones, under 97% of them singletons. Germline values: CDR1 SGDLS, CDR2 YYNGEE. Trimming pared 0 bases from V and 12 bases from J, leaving 19 bases between. This CDR3 region has 15 residues. This clone was counted a single time. The origin of this receptor is a human donor in good health. The chain couples TRBV9 to TRBJ1-3; D gene uncertain. Sequenced sample: T cells isolated from PBMCs. The CDR3 sequence is CASSVATGYRAHIYF. In DNA, the CDR3 is TGTGCCAGCAGCGTAGCTACGGGATACCGGGCCCACATATATTTT. The full variable domain, in which reference TRBV9 and TRBJ1-3 provide the parts outside the CDR3, is DSGVTQTPKHLITATGQRVTLRCSPRSGDLSVYWYQQSLDQGLQFLIQYYNGEERAKGNILERFSAQQFPDLHSELNLSSLELGDSALYFCASSVATGYRAHIYFGEGSWLTVV.